This T cell receptor (beta chain) was recovered during a study of cytomegalovirus exposure and HLA in healthy donors (dated by TCRdb to 2016 to 2017). For the study in its entirety: An earlier analysis of approximately 640 of the donors reported about 250 Gb of sequence data and some 120 million unique TCR beta sequences from about 179 million T cells. About 320 gigabases of sequencing data and approximately 80 million unique TCR sequences were included in an early release covering about 700 HLA-typed donors. Of the roughly 390 genotyped donors, approximately 83% fell in the genetic ancestry cluster associated with self-reported Caucasian donors. The study was designed to test whether signatures of past pathogen exposure could be identified by cataloging public T cell receptors. The study profiled the T cell repertoires of more than 500 subjects by immunosequencing and related them to cytomegalovirus serostatus. Along with the approximately 650-subject first cohort, a separate validation cohort of about 110 different subjects was used. To predict cytomegalovirus infection status, the study brought together high-throughput TCR immunosequencing, statistical association of individual TCRs with disease status, and machine learning. In a later analysis, previously published TCR beta repertoires from 500 to 750 donors were re-analyzed and high-resolution HLA genotyping was added so that TCR occurrence patterns could be studied. In the later analysis, no new phenotypic data were used to find candidate immune exposures; instead, reliance was placed on TCR beta sequences and their occurrence across donors. In an earlier analysis of over 550 of the donors, high-throughput TCR beta sequencing was used to judge whether each TCR beta V gene segment behaved as functional or pseudogenic. Donor age, sex, ethnicity and CMV serostatus were compiled together with the repertoire data. Genome-wide SNP genotypes for about three fifths of the 666 donors were used in a later genetic analysis, which treated that subset as a discovery cohort. All discovery cohort repertoires had been generated on a single sequencing platform. Class I and class II HLA loci were covered by the typing at four-digit resolution. The number of typed donors differed by locus: 629-630 for A, B, C, DRB1 and DQB1; approximately 520 for DQA1; fewer than 610 for DPA1; and about 450 for DPB1. Four to six DR-DQ haplotypes were handled as single units for association and clustering because linkage in the cohort was strong. On average, approximately 250,000 unique TCR beta nucleotide sequences were sequenced per donor among fewer than 500 genotyped donors of the cohort, with 15% to 20% of those sequences being non-productive. Study-level results and caveats: Only TCR beta chains were sequenced in this cohort, and the absence of alpha or paired-chain data limited detectable features. Some IMGT-functional V segments, including TRBV6-2 and TRBV6-3, could not be told apart with the 87-base-pair reads, so those segments were excluded. HLA typing was unavailable for some donors at each locus, so association tests used only the typed subset. According to a later analysis, parvovirus B19, influenza, CMV and Epstein-Barr virus appeared linked to several top co-occurrence clusters. CMV serostatus was the only immune exposure information available for the cohort. According to a later analysis, most CMV-associated TCR beta chains appeared to be HLA-restricted, and the HLA associations seemed to be driven largely by CMV exposure. Assigning TCR associations to individual alleles was difficult when HLA alleles, especially DR and DQ, strongly co-occurred. Linkage disequilibrium might explain the correlated functional status among segregating V segments, but an unknown experimental factor could not be ruled out. Compared with the roughly 670-donor mean, donors in an Asian-associated ancestry cluster had fewer N-insertions in productive TCRs, according to a later genetic analysis. In an earlier analysis of some 540 of the donors, most TCR beta V segments appeared in productive rearrangements about 90% or about 30% of the time, broadly matching IMGT annotations. Cytomegalovirus status was reported to be diagnosed by the classifier with high specificity and sensitivity in both the original and validation cohorts. In a later analysis, around 17,000 TCR beta sequences were associated with specific HLA alleles at a false discovery rate of 0.05. A total of 150 to 200 TCR beta chains were listed by the study as associated with cytomegalovirus. Sequencing depth was assumed to be roughly uniform across donors in the presence/absence analyses, though that assumption may not hold. Most TCR sequences were seen in very few donors, while some public TCRs were found in many individuals. A further reported finding was that TCR beta sequences accurately predicted the HLA-A and HLA-B alleles for most subjects in the first cohort. In a later analysis, the rate of TCR association differed among HLA loci, with DRB1 alleles having the most associated TCRs and HLA-C alleles having the fewest. The authors suggested that the approach could potentially be generalized to other disease states and immunological phenotypes. In a later analysis, HLA-associated TCR beta chains were found to be more clonally expanded and to have lower generation probabilities than equally common non-associated chains. A cluster of highly shared sequence variants was judged likely to be a technical artifact of the sequencing pipeline. In vitro tests confirmed that a few of the cytomegalovirus-associated TCR beta chains recognize cytomegalovirus antigens. The earlier analysis of 450 to 700 of the donors excluded 15 to 20 rarely observed V segments, including chromosome 9 orphons, because counts were too low. An association between a missense DCLRE1C variant and V-gene and J-gene trimming of TCR beta chains was found in a later genetic analysis and replicated in an independent cohort.

From the germline V gene (reference sequence), CDR1 is GTSNPN and CDR2 is SVGIG. The CDR3 starts with the cysteine, ends with the phenylalanine, and has 15 residues. Only the CDR3 part of the read is kept: 45 bases, read in frame from the first base. V and J are trimmed by 2 bases and 9 bases, and the gene matches miss 13 bases of the junction. Libraries were prepared through the immunoSEQ multiplex PCR assay. For the multiplex PCR, a mixture combining 60 forward primers for TCR Vbeta segments and 13 reverse primers for TCR Jbeta segments was used. The CDR3 region of rearranged TCR beta genes was amplified from genomic DNA with a multiplex PCR assay. On the Illumina HiSeq System, the amplified TCR beta libraries were sequenced as 87-base-pair reads. In the source study's methods: In a later analysis, around 80 million unique TCR beta chains were counted across the roughly 610 repertoires, and roughly 9.9 million of these chains were shared by at least two donors. Raw reads were error-corrected and collapsed into unique sequences by a nearest-neighbor algorithm in which closely related sequences were merged to remove PCR and sequencing errors. To assign V, D and J gene segments, CDR3 sequences were aligned to IMGT reference sequences. For a sequence to be retained, at least a six-nucleotide match to both a V gene segment and a J gene segment was required. Rearrangements were classified as productive when the CDR3 lacked stop codons and remained in frame with V and J, and all other rearrangements were classified as non-productive. Following IMGT convention, CDR3 was defined as the stretch from the second conserved V-encoded cysteine up to the conserved J-encoded phenylalanine. The earlier analysis of around 640 of the donors excluded sequences that lacked an unambiguous match to a single V gene segment. In an earlier analysis of more than 500 of the donors, a V segment was called functional when productive rearrangements were above 56.7%, and segregating when the standard deviation between donors exceeded 5%. To diagnose cytomegalovirus status from the catalog of TCR beta chain sequences, a statistical classification framework was built. A later analysis assigned V and J genes by comparing TCR nucleotide sequences with IMGT/GENE-DB human TR gene sequences. In a later analysis, CDR3 sequences and most-parsimonious VDJ recombination scenarios were assigned using the TCRdist pipeline. In a later analysis, each TCR beta chain was defined by its CDR3 amino acid sequence together with its V-gene family, and reads without a unique V-gene family were excluded. As a way to deal with suspected cross-contamination and a sequencing artifact, a later analysis dropped roughly 620 nucleotide sequences that were highly shared and had low generation probability. For each public chain, a later analysis derived a clonal expansion index from normalized ranks of inferred template counts within each repertoire. In a later analysis, generation probabilities were computed using a VDJ recombination model fitted to out-of-frame rearrangements, and the results were checked against IGoR. Hypergeometric tests were used in a later analysis to score TCR-TCR, TCR-HLA and TCR-CMV co-occurrence, with a repertoire-size bias correction applied to the TCR pairs. A later analysis estimated false discovery rates by permuting HLA or CMV assignments 20 times. In a later analysis, co-occurring TCRs were grouped using DBSCAN, and TCRdist sequence similarity was added for clustering within HLA-allele-positive subsets. Repertoires with fewer than 30,000 or more than 120,000 public chains were left out of co-occurrence clustering, as were five repertoires with anomalous nucleotide sharing. TCRdb re-hosts the immuneACCESS table, in-frame sequences only. Its copies lack some clones; in the studies checked, an unresolved V gene accounts for under half of them, and the cause for the rest is not known. V, J and clone size reflect that table, while D and trimming were determined from the DNA. This sample comprises 150,000 to 200,000 clones, roughly 79% of them detected only once. Just under 6.5% of the sample lies in the top ten.

A remark on this clone: The specificity of this receptor is unknown. No much larger clone exists at a distance of one base, and base qualities are not known.

The cohort comprised more than 550 healthy bone marrow donors. All cohort members were sampled while nominally healthy, although unrecorded immune exposures were likely present. The donor tested CMV seropositive and was one of the 289 seropositive cohort members. Every donor gave a peripheral blood sample, and the peripheral blood mononuclear cells from that sample were used for TCR beta sequencing. The Qiagen DNeasy Blood Extraction Kit was used to extract genomic DNA from the blood cell samples. Recombination connected TRBV30 to TRBJ2-1, with 7 bases aligning to TRBD2. The sequence came from a man aged 35 to 55 in good health and CMV-seropositive. The sample was PBMCs. The CDR3 protein is CAWSLPGRREIEQFF. The sequenced DNA is TGTGCCTGGAGTCTTCCGGGACGGCGGGAGATTGAGCAGTTCTTC.